This is a list of T cell receptor beta chains from one sample in a study of a mutant IDH1 vaccine in newly diagnosed glioma. Produced via immunoSEQ multiplex PCR; TCRdb's table is partial and in-frame only. The profile shows roughly 52,000 clones, roughly four fifths of them singletons. The antigens for these receptors are not known. The sample in question was PBMCs, obtained from a glioma patient whose treatment included an IDH1 peptide vaccine. The receptors originated from a man aged 35-49 years with glioma. Both conserved end residues are part of each CDR3. Each record gives: clone size, V gene, J gene, CDR3 protein. Clone size is stated in some rows and not others, as once, few, many or a class when expanded.

size: NA; V: TRBV18; J: TRBJ2-1; CDR3: CASSLLLAGVDEQFF
size: once; V: TRBV2; J: TRBJ1-2; CDR3: CASTSGSGGWGYTF
size: NA; V: TRBV18; J: TRBJ1-5; CDR3: CASSPLGGPNSNQPQHF
size: NA; V: TRBV16; J: TRBJ1-4; CDR3: CASSLHTQEKLFF
size: many; V: TRBV4-3; J: TRBJ1-2; CDR3: CASSQEGQIPLGYTF
size: NA; V: TRBV11-2; J: TRBJ2-3; CDR3: CASSPGTGRDTQYF
size: few; V: TRBV5-4; J: TRBJ2-2; CDR3: CASSPPGLAVNGELFF
size: NA; V: TRBV19; J: TRBJ1-4; CDR3: CASSSLLRDTATNEKLFF
size: NA; V: TRBV19; J: TRBJ2-1; CDR3: CASSPLGTSGGDEQFF
size: NA; V: TRBV6-5; J: TRBJ2-4; CDR3: CASSGASGIQYF
size: NA; V: TRBV2; J: TRBJ2-1; CDR3: CASSDLTSNEQFF
size: once; V: TRBV21-1; J: TRBJ2-2; CDR3: CASSKRLAGDTGELFF
size: NA; V: TRBV6-1; J: TRBJ1-5; CDR3: CASSGQGASNQPQHF
size: few; V: TRBV29-1; J: TRBJ1-1; CDR3: CSVAGGASNTEAFF
size: NA; V: TRBV7-9; J: TRBJ2-5; CDR3: CASSWRASGQETQYF
size: NA; V: TRBV27; J: TRBJ1-5; CDR3: CASSVSAVNQPQHF
size: NA; V: TRBV19; J: TRBJ1-4; CDR3: CASSSGVLGNEKLFF
size: NA; V: TRBV6-5; J: TRBJ2-4; CDR3: CASSPSSGIKNIQYF
size: NA; V: TRBV18; J: TRBJ2-1; CDR3: CASSLGTGLGNNEQFF
size: NA; V: TRBV21-1; J: TRBJ2-2; CDR3: CASSPRGGGHDTGELFF
size: NA; V: TRBV7-9; J: TRBJ1-4; CDR3: CASSTPRATNEKLFF
size: NA; V: TRBV7-8; J: TRBJ2-3; CDR3: CASSLSHSTDTQYF
size: NA; V: TRBV21-1; J: TRBJ2-5; CDR3: CASSKKKLQQETQYF
size: NA; V: TRBV7-9; J: TRBJ2-1; CDR3: CASSSPLGSEQFF
size: NA; V: TRBV19; J: TRBJ1-3; CDR3: CASSMATVPSGNTIYF
size: once; V: TRBV7-9; J: TRBJ2-3; CDR3: CASSLTVTGTQYF
size: NA; V: TRBV27; J: TRBJ2-1; CDR3: CASSGTGIGNEQFF
size: few; V: TRBV6-7; J: TRBJ1-5; CDR3: CASSSGDSSNQPQHF
size: NA; V: TRBV29-1; J: TRBJ2-1; CDR3: CSDNPAQGPYNEQFF
size: NA; V: TRBV5-4; J: TRBJ2-4; CDR3: CASSFGGARSKNIQYF
size: NA; V: TRBV7-9; J: TRBJ1-2; CDR3: CASSSLGTPVDGYTF
size: NA; V: TRBV7-2; J: TRBJ2-3; CDR3: CASSLAASTDTQYF
size: NA; V: TRBV6-5; J: TRBJ1-1; CDR3: CASSTGLREAFF
size: NA; V: TRBV6-1; J: TRBJ2-3; CDR3: CASSERMLEAGTTDTQYF
size: NA; V: TRBV5-1; J: TRBJ2-7; CDR3: CASSLGTSPIYEQYF
size: NA; V: TRBV4-1; J: TRBJ1-4; CDR3: CASSQVGRGRSGEKLFF
size: NA; V: TRBV7-9; J: TRBJ2-1; CDR3: CASSLGGDYVSYNEQFF